This T cell receptor (beta chain) emerged from a study of OX40 agonist ivuxolimab in advanced cancers. Study context: The patients got ivuxolimab, which is an agonistic anti-OX40 (CD134) antibody. Findings and caveats of the study: Patients with a partial response at 0.1-3.0 mg/kg had among the lowest clonal expansion.

Notes on this clone: Its specificity is unknown.

Per germline, CDR1 KGHSH and CDR2 LQKENI. The V end lost 2 bases, the J end lost 0 bases, and 17 bases lay between the germline ends. This CDR3 contains 19 residues. Sequencing used immunoSEQ multiplex PCR; TCRdb keeps in-frame clones, though not all of them. The table shows around 70,000 clones, with 80% to 90% occurring only once. This TCR was sampled from an adult with an advanced solid tumor such as melanoma, head and neck, liver or kidney cancer. The sample in question was CD4+ or CD8+ T cells sorted from blood, obtained in a trial of the OX40 agonist ivuxolimab. The V and J genes are TRBV18 and TRBJ1-6; D remains ambiguous. CDR3 in amino acids: CASSPFQAAGSSYNSPLHF. The CDR3 DNA reads as TGTGCCAGCTCACCATTCCAAGCGGCGGGTAGCTCCTATAATTCACCCCTCCACTTT.